This TCR beta chain emerged from a study of T-cell memory formation after mild COVID-19. Study-level information: Across donors, TCR clusters were largely donor specific. Findings and caveats of the study: Day 15 to 85 contractors were CD4/CD8 balanced; later expanders leaned CD4+. Pre-infection memory harbored some responding clones, suggesting cross-reactive memory joined. Second-wave clones reaching peak frequency on day 37 lacked confirmed SARS-CoV-2 specificity.

MiXCR, applied by TCRdb to the 5' RACE reads, yields one record per CDR3 protein. The data contain more than 350,000 distinct CDR3 sequences, more than 15% of them singletons. As regards this clonotype: Its antigen is not identified.

CDR3 length equals 12 residues. Looked up from germline, CDR1 is MNHEY and CDR2 is SMNVEV (reference sequence). Trimming left V 7 bases short and J 4 bases short, with 10 bases between. The chain joins TRBV27 to TRBJ1-1; D may be TRBD1 (6 bases). The clonotype comes from a man in his late teens or twenties who had mild COVID-19 (a few samples of this study predate the infection). Cell type and time point are not known. The sequenced material came from PBMCs or a T cell subset sorted from them (not recorded which). DNA of the CDR3: TGTGCCAGCATAGGGGGGGCCACTGAAGCTTTCTTT. Its protein product is CASIGGATEAFF.